Below, one T cell receptor (beta chain) is given with its context. Which antigen it targets is not known. Base qualities were left out, and no much larger clone turns up one base away. TCRdb records Illumina NovaSeq 6000 as the sequencer. TCRalpha and TCRbeta cDNA libraries were constructed by 5'RACE with constant-segment primers, with sample barcodes and unique molecular identifiers being introduced. Trizol reagent was used to extract RNA from every sample. Library amplification was performed in two PCR steps, and a second sample barcode and Illumina TruSeq adapters were introduced in the second step. Libraries were sequenced on an Illumina NovaSeq with 2 x 150 bp paired-end reads. Per the authors' processing: The reads were demultiplexed and collapsed into UMI-guided consensus sequences using migec v1.2.7. With mixcr v2.1.11, UMI consensuses were aligned to TRA and TRB V and J templates and assembled into clonotypes. Clonotypes were classified as expanded or contracted when called significant by both edgeR and NoisET, with noise models trained on biological replicates. edgeR calls used a false discovery rate-adjusted p below 0.01 and a log2 fold-change threshold of 1. As an exploratory analysis of dynamics, max-normalized trajectories of the 1000 most abundant clonotypes were examined by PCA with hierarchical clustering. Separately sequenced CD4+ and CD8+ repertoires were used to assign the CD4 or CD8 phenotype of responding clones. TCRdb itself trimmed the public reads at Q25 with fastp, ran MiXCR and retained productive beta chains. Each CDR3 protein gets just one entry, which takes the most common genes and DNA from the rows behind it. None of the V and J calls come from the authors' own analysis; TCRdb made them. The sample table records tens of thousands of distinct CDR3 sequences; about 13% of these occur just once. The ten biggest clones cover about 25% of the sample.

This record belongs to a study of T-cell memory formation after mild COVID-19 (dated by TCRdb to about 2021). Broadly, across the study: Most TCR sequence clusters were specific to one of the two donors. In a couple of donors, T-cell clones that expanded and contracted after mild COVID-19 were tracked by sequencing TCRalpha and TCRbeta repertoires over time. Two young, previously healthy adult volunteers, one female and one male, were included in the cohort. On the study overall, not on this receptor specifically: Some responding clones were detected in pre-infection memory, which suggested that pre-existing cross-reactive memory T cells had joined the SARS-CoV-2 response. SARS-CoV-2 specificity was not confirmed for the second-wave clones peaking on day 37. Contracting CD4+ clones turned up mainly in the CM and EM memory subsets, whereas EMRA was where CD8+ clones were enriched. The study included only a couple of mild cases, and larger cohorts that include severe cases with pre-infection samples were judged to be necessary. Clones contracting from day 15 to 85 had balanced CD4/CD8 phenotypes, while a second wave expanding from day 15 to 37 was biased towards CD4+.

Germline trimming: 4 bases from V, 6 bases from J; junction bases outside gene matches: 14. The CDR3 runs 17 residues from the cysteine to the phenylalanine. This entry keeps only the CDR3 DNA: 51 bases, framed from base 1. CDR1 and CDR2, per the germline V gene, are MGHRA and YSYEKL. Ficoll-Paque density gradient centrifugation was used to isolate PBMCs. The receptor was derived from an adult woman who had mild COVID-19 (a few samples of this study predate the infection). The sample titles of this study are shuffled in the database, so cell type and time point are left out; the donor was told from shared clones. The source material was PBMCs or a T cell subset sorted from them (not recorded which). The chain is encoded by TRBV4-1 joined to TRBJ2-7, and TRBD1 aligns with 11 junction nucleotides. The CDR3 region has the sequence CASSLSAPGTGGSEQYF. The DNA sequence is given as TGCGCCAGCAGCCTTTCTGCCCCCGGGACAGGGGGTTCCGAGCAGTACTTC.